This T cell receptor beta chain was identified during a study of T cell responses to AZD1222 COVID-19 vaccine. Only a few counts were recorded for this clone. Some clones are missing from TCRdb's copy, which holds only in-frame ones; the method was immunoSEQ multiplex PCR. The table shows roughly 120,000 clones, with around 88% occurring only once. The CDR3 contains 14 residues. Germline loops: CDR1 LNHNV, CDR2 YYDKDF (reference sequence). V trimming: 0 bases; J trimming: 8 bases; junction bases outside the gene matches: 5. The chain is built from TRBV15 and TRBJ1-2; 8 bases map to TRBD1. This receptor was identified in an adult in good health. The material was peripheral blood, obtained on day 0 of AZD1222 vaccination. CDR3 sequence reads: CATSRDRQGNGYTF. The CDR3 DNA is TGTGCCACCAGCAGAGATAGACAGGGGAACGGCTACACCTTC.